This is a list of T cell receptor beta chains from one sample in a study of vaccination effects on CD4 cells after COVID-19. Antigens for these TCRs are unknown. Clones were sequenced by immunoSEQ multiplex PCR, and TCRdb holds only the in-frame ones, with some missing. The sample shows about 73,000 clones, 60% to 85% of them seen only once. The starting material was CD4+ T cells from PBMCs cultured with SARS-CoV-2 spike peptides, obtained before COVID-19 vaccination. The receptors come from a human donor who received a COVID-19 vaccine. Both conserved end residues are part of each CDR3. Each record gives: J gene, V gene, clone size, D gene, CDR3 DNA, CDR3 protein. The D gene is left open where the match is weak. Where a row states a size, it is once, few, many or the class of an expanded clone; other rows omit it.

J gene: TRBJ2-4
V gene: TRBV28
clone size: -
D gene: TRBD1
CDR3 DNA: TGTGCCAGCAGTTCGGGACAGGGGGCGGCCAAAAACATTCAGTACTTC
CDR3 protein: CASSSGQGAAKNIQYF

J gene: TRBJ1-4
V gene: TRBV6-5
clone size: -
D gene: TRBD1
CDR3 DNA: TGTGCCAGCAGTTCGGACAGGGGGAAGGAAAAACTGTTTTTT
CDR3 protein: CASSSDRGKEKLFF

J gene: TRBJ2-5
V gene: TRBV5-1
clone size: -
D gene: -
CDR3 DNA: TGCGCCAGCAGCTTGGGAGGAGGGGAGACCCAGTACTTC
CDR3 protein: CASSLGGGETQYF

J gene: TRBJ1-3
V gene: TRBV7-2
clone size: -
D gene: TRBD1
CDR3 DNA: TGTGCCAGCGGCCAGTCCAGGGGGAGGACTGGAAACACCATATATTTT
CDR3 protein: CASGQSRGRTGNTIYF

J gene: TRBJ1-4
V gene: TRBV13
clone size: -
D gene: -
CDR3 DNA: TGTGCCAGCAGCTTACAGGGCTATGAAAAACTGTTTTTT
CDR3 protein: CASSLQGYEKLFF

J gene: TRBJ1-4
V gene: TRBV18
clone size: -
D gene: -
CDR3 DNA: TGTGCCAGCTCACCGGGACGTCTAGGGGAAAAACTGTTTTTT
CDR3 protein: CASSPGRLGEKLFF

J gene: TRBJ2-1
V gene: TRBV19
clone size: -
D gene: TRBD1
CDR3 DNA: TGTGCCAGTAGTTACCCGGGACAGGGCATCAATGAGCAGTTCTTC
CDR3 protein: CASSYPGQGINEQFF

J gene: TRBJ1-6
V gene: TRBV2
clone size: -
D gene: -
CDR3 DNA: TGTGCCAGCAGTAGGGGACTCTTGAATTCACCCCTCCACTTT
CDR3 protein: CASSRGLLNSPLHF

J gene: TRBJ1-2
V gene: TRBV30
clone size: -
D gene: -
CDR3 DNA: TGTGCCTGGAGAGGCAGTCCTTCTAACTATGGCTACACCTTC
CDR3 protein: CAWRGSPSNYGYTF

J gene: TRBJ1-3
V gene: TRBV2
clone size: few
D gene: TRBD1
CDR3 DNA: TGTGCCAGCCAAGAAGACAGGGTAAAAGGAAACACCATATATTTT
CDR3 protein: CASQEDRVKGNTIYF

J gene: TRBJ1-1
V gene: TRBV11-2
clone size: -
D gene: TRBD1
CDR3 DNA: TGTGCCAGCAGACGCATCTCGACAGGGGGCCTAGAAGCTTTCTTT
CDR3 protein: CASRRISTGGLEAFF

J gene: TRBJ1-2
V gene: TRBV18
clone size: -
D gene: -
CDR3 DNA: TGTGCCAGCTCACTCGACAGAATTTATGGCTACACCTTC
CDR3 protein: CASSLDRIYGYTF

J gene: TRBJ1-3
V gene: TRBV5-5
clone size: -
D gene: -
CDR3 DNA: TGTGCCAGCAGCTTGTTAGCGGGGACGGGCGGCACCATATATTTT
CDR3 protein: CASSLLAGTGGTIYF

J gene: TRBJ2-3
V gene: TRBV7-3
clone size: -
D gene: -
CDR3 DNA: TGTGCCAGCAGCTTAAACTTAGCGGAGGATACGCAGTATTTT
CDR3 protein: CASSLNLAEDTQYF

J gene: TRBJ2-3
V gene: TRBV5-4
clone size: -
D gene: -
CDR3 DNA: TGTGCCAGCAGCTTGGGACAATATACGCAGTATTTT
CDR3 protein: CASSLGQYTQYF

J gene: TRBJ2-1
V gene: TRBV11-2
clone size: -
D gene: TRBD1
CDR3 DNA: TGTGCCAGCAGCCCCGGGACAGGGGGCTACAATGAGCAGTTCTTC
CDR3 protein: CASSPGTGGYNEQFF

J gene: TRBJ2-3
V gene: TRBV18
clone size: -
D gene: -
CDR3 DNA: TGTGCCAGCTCCTACGGCGGGACAAGCACAGATACGCAGTATTTT
CDR3 protein: CASSYGGTSTDTQYF

J gene: TRBJ1-4
V gene: TRBV29-1
clone size: -
D gene: -
CDR3 DNA: TGCAGCGTTCATAGTGCAACTAATGAAAAACTGTTTTTT
CDR3 protein: CSVHSATNEKLFF

J gene: TRBJ1-2
V gene: TRBV28
clone size: -
D gene: -
CDR3 DNA: TGTGCCAGCAGTCCCCGGGGGGGGGCGGAATATGGCTACACCTTC
CDR3 protein: CASSPRGGAEYGYTF

J gene: TRBJ2-1
V gene: TRBV7-2
clone size: -
D gene: -
CDR3 DNA: TGTGCCAGCAGCTTTAAAGGAACGGGAAAGCAGTTCTTC
CDR3 protein: CASSFKGTGKQFF

J gene: TRBJ2-3
V gene: TRBV9
clone size: -
D gene: -
CDR3 DNA: TGTGCCAGCAGCGTAGTAACAGGGAGGGCAGATACGCAGTATTTT
CDR3 protein: CASSVVTGRADTQYF

J gene: TRBJ1-5
V gene: TRBV6-2/TRBV6-3
clone size: -
D gene: -
CDR3 DNA: TGTGCCAGCAGTTCCCTCTGGCAGGGGAATCAGCCCCAGCATTTT
CDR3 protein: CASSSLWQGNQPQHF

J gene: TRBJ2-6
V gene: TRBV9
clone size: -
D gene: TRBD1
CDR3 DNA: TGTGCCAGCAGCCCAGTGGGACAGGGCGCCTCTGGGGCCAACGTCCTGACTTTC
CDR3 protein: CASSPVGQGASGANVLTF

J gene: TRBJ2-1
V gene: TRBV24-1
clone size: -
D gene: TRBD2
CDR3 DNA: TGTGCCACCAGTGATCAGTCCATAGCGGGAGCTTCGGGGGAGCAGTTCTTC
CDR3 protein: CATSDQSIAGASGEQFF

J gene: TRBJ1-2
V gene: TRBV4-1
clone size: -
D gene: TRBD1
CDR3 DNA: TGCGCCAGCAGCCCCCAGACAGGGTACTATGGCTACACCTTC
CDR3 protein: CASSPQTGYYGYTF

J gene: TRBJ1-2
V gene: TRBV14
clone size: -
D gene: -
CDR3 DNA: TGTGCCAGCAGTCCGTGGAGGGCCAACTATGGCTACACCTTC
CDR3 protein: CASSPWRANYGYTF

J gene: TRBJ1-2
V gene: TRBV19
clone size: -
D gene: TRBD1
CDR3 DNA: TGTGCCAGTAGCCGTGCGACAGGGGTGGACTATGGCTACACCTTC
CDR3 protein: CASSRATGVDYGYTF

J gene: TRBJ2-3
V gene: TRBV12-2
clone size: -
D gene: -
CDR3 DNA: TGTGCAAGTCGCTTAGGAGGGACAGGGGGAGCCTGGGAGGTCACAGATACGCAGTATTTT
CDR3 protein: CASRLGGTGGAWEVTDTQYF

J gene: TRBJ2-1
V gene: TRBV12-3/TRBV12-4
clone size: -
D gene: -
CDR3 DNA: TGTGCCAGCAGTTTACGACAGGGAGGTGAGCAGTTCTTC
CDR3 protein: CASSLRQGGEQFF

J gene: TRBJ2-1
V gene: TRBV11-3
clone size: -
D gene: -
CDR3 DNA: TGTGCCAGCAGCTTAGGGGCGGCACAGGGGGGGAATGAGCAGTTCTTC
CDR3 protein: CASSLGAAQGGNEQFF

J gene: TRBJ1-5
V gene: TRBV6-1
clone size: few
D gene: -
CDR3 DNA: TGTGCCAGCAGTGAAGATTATAGCAATCAGCCCCAGCATTTT
CDR3 protein: CASSEDYSNQPQHF

J gene: TRBJ2-1
V gene: TRBV7-2
clone size: -
D gene: -
CDR3 DNA: TGTGCCAGCAGCTTAGTAGTATTAGGGGCCTACAATGAGCAGTTCTTC
CDR3 protein: CASSLVVLGAYNEQFF

J gene: TRBJ1-3
V gene: TRBV5-6
clone size: -
D gene: -
CDR3 DNA: TGTGCCAGCAGCTTGCAGAGCTCTGGAAACACCATATATTTT
CDR3 protein: CASSLQSSGNTIYF

J gene: TRBJ1-2
V gene: TRBV7-9
clone size: -
D gene: -
CDR3 DNA: TGTGCCAGCGGGCAGGTCTATGGCTACACCTTC
CDR3 protein: CASGQVYGYTF

J gene: TRBJ2-5
V gene: TRBV7-8
clone size: once
D gene: -
CDR3 DNA: TGTGCCAGCAGCTTGAGATTAGACCGGGACCGGGCGGCCCAGTACTTC
CDR3 protein: CASSLRLDRDRAAQYF

J gene: TRBJ2-3
V gene: TRBV3-1/TRBV3-2
clone size: few
D gene: TRBD2
CDR3 DNA: TGTGCCAGCAGACCAGCGGGGGGGCCGCCAGATACGCAGTATTTT
CDR3 protein: CASRPAGGPPDTQYF

J gene: TRBJ1-2
V gene: TRBV24-1
clone size: few
D gene: -
CDR3 DNA: TGTGCCACCAGTGACACAGTCAACTATGGCTACACCTTC
CDR3 protein: CATSDTVNYGYTF

J gene: TRBJ1-1
V gene: TRBV20-1
clone size: few
D gene: -
CDR3 DNA: TGCAGTGCTAGAGGCATCACTGAAGCTTTCTTT
CDR3 protein: CSARGITEAFF

J gene: TRBJ2-3
V gene: TRBV7-8
clone size: -
D gene: -
CDR3 DNA: TGTGCCAGCAGCTTAGCGCCCCACACAGATACGCAGTATTTT
CDR3 protein: CASSLAPHTDTQYF

J gene: TRBJ1-1
V gene: TRBV5-1
clone size: -
D gene: TRBD1
CDR3 DNA: TGCGCCAGCAGCTTGACAGGGGAGAGCACTGAAGCTTTCTTT
CDR3 protein: CASSLTGESTEAFF

J gene: TRBJ2-2
V gene: TRBV19
clone size: -
D gene: TRBD2
CDR3 DNA: TGTGCCAGTAGTTCCCAACGACTAGCGGGGCACACCGGGGAGCTGTTTTTT
CDR3 protein: CASSSQRLAGHTGELFF

J gene: TRBJ1-6
V gene: TRBV4-1
clone size: few
D gene: -
CDR3 DNA: TGCGCCAGCAGCCAAGCTGAGAGAAATCAGGGAAGGTCACCCCTCCACTTT
CDR3 protein: CASSQAERNQGRSPLHF

J gene: TRBJ1-4
V gene: TRBV6-5
clone size: -
D gene: -
CDR3 DNA: TGTGCCAGCAGTCGACAGCTAGTGGGTGAAAAACTGTTTTTT
CDR3 protein: CASSRQLVGEKLFF

J gene: TRBJ2-2
V gene: TRBV19
clone size: few
D gene: TRBD2
CDR3 DNA: TGTGCCAGTAGTATCGGGAAACTAGCGACCACCGGGGAGCTGTTTTTT
CDR3 protein: CASSIGKLATTGELFF

J gene: TRBJ1-4
V gene: TRBV19
clone size: -
D gene: TRBD1
CDR3 DNA: TGTGCCAGTAGTATTGGGACAGGAGCAACTAATGAAAAACTGTTTTTT
CDR3 protein: CASSIGTGATNEKLFF

J gene: TRBJ2-1
V gene: TRBV10-1
clone size: -
D gene: TRBD2
CDR3 DNA: TGCGCCAGCAGTGAGTCGTTAGCGGGGGGTTACAATGAGCAGTTCTTC
CDR3 protein: CASSESLAGGYNEQFF

J gene: TRBJ2-1
V gene: TRBV7-8
clone size: -
D gene: -
CDR3 DNA: TGTGCCAGCAGCCTCTTCCCAATGGGCTCCTACAATGAGCAGTTCTTC
CDR3 protein: CASSLFPMGSYNEQFF

J gene: TRBJ2-2
V gene: TRBV6-5
clone size: -
D gene: TRBD1
CDR3 DNA: TGTGCCAGCAGGACAGCCAGGGGGACCGGGGAGCTGTTTTTT
CDR3 protein: CASRTARGTGELFF

J gene: TRBJ1-1
V gene: TRBV5-6
clone size: -
D gene: -
CDR3 DNA: TGTGCCAGCAGCTTGTTTGCGCTCCTAAGCACTGAAGCTTTCTTT
CDR3 protein: CASSLFALLSTEAFF

J gene: TRBJ2-3
V gene: TRBV5-1
clone size: -
D gene: TRBD2
CDR3 DNA: TGCGCCAGCAGCTTGACTAGCGGGGTCCCAGATACGCAGTATTTT
CDR3 protein: CASSLTSGVPDTQYF

J gene: TRBJ2-3
V gene: TRBV12-5
clone size: -
D gene: TRBD1
CDR3 DNA: TGTGCTAGTGGTCCGGACAGGGCTTCAGATACGCAGTATTTT
CDR3 protein: CASGPDRASDTQYF